Following are 28 T cell receptor beta chains from one sample sequenced in a study of OX40 agonist ivuxolimab in advanced cancers. The assay was immunoSEQ multiplex PCR, and TCRdb's table has in-frame clones only and misses some. Counted here are about 54,000 clones, 80% occurring once; the ten biggest clones make up roughly 4%. The sequencing used CD4+ or CD8+ T cells sorted from blood, collected in a trial of the OX40 agonist ivuxolimab. These receptors were collected from an adult with an advanced solid tumor such as melanoma, head and neck, liver or kidney cancer.

The V and J genes are TRBV7-8 and TRBJ2-7; TRBD2 might be the D (7 bases). The CDR3 spans 16 residues. V lost 5 bases and J 7 bases, leaving 24 bases between the germline ends. CDR1 is SGHVS and CDR2 is FQNEAQ in the germline V gene. CDR3 residues: CASSPKQGAGRGEQYF. The CDR3 region has the DNA TGTGCCAGCAGCCCCAAACAGGGTGCGGGGCGGGGGGAGCAGTACTTC.

V gene TRBV5-4 combines with J gene TRBJ2-6; TRBD1 might be the D (6 bases). The CDR3 totals 17 residues. The germline V and J ends were trimmed by 4 bases and 0 bases, with 14 bases remaining between them. The germline CDR1 and CDR2 sequences are SGHNT and YYREEE (reference sequence). The DNA of the CDR3 is TGTGCCAGCAGCCAAGACAGGTTATCCTCTGGGGCCAACGTCCTGACTTTC. It encodes CASSQDRLSSGANVLTF.

The rearrangement uses TRBV28 and TRBJ1-1, with unresolved D. V was clipped by 4 bases and J by 0 bases, with 6 bases between them. The CDR3 contains 13 residues. Germline V lookup: CDR1 MDHEN, CDR2 SYDVKM. This CDR3 reads CASSSQMNTEAFF. The CDR3 DNA sequence: TGTGCCAGCAGTTCACAGATGAACACTGAAGCTTTCTTT.

The chain joins TRBV5-1 to TRBJ2-3; TRBD2 matches at 11 bases. Germline V gene lookup returns CDR1 SGHRS and CDR2 YFSETQ. This CDR3 spans 17 amino acids. The V gene end was trimmed by 4 bases and the J gene end by 2 bases; junction bases not matched to a gene: 9. The CDR3 DNA follows: TGCGCCAGCAGCCCGGCAACTAGCGGGAGCCCCACAGATACGCAGTATTTT. This sequence encodes CASSPATSGSPTDTQYF.

Here the CDR3 DNA reads TGTGCCAGCAGCCCTACATCGGCCAGACACACTGAAGCTTTCTTT. It codes for CASSPTSARHTEAFF. The chain combines TRBV14 with TRBJ1-1; unclear D gene. The CDR3 totals 15 residues. Germline V gene data show CDR1 as SGHDN and CDR2 as FVKESK. Trimming removed 4 bases from V and 3 bases from J, with 15 bases in between.

The chain uses TRBV5-1 and TRBJ2-5, with TRBD1 identical over 7 bases. V dropped 4 bases and J dropped 5; count of bases not matched to a gene: 8. The germline gives CDR1 SGHRS, CDR2 YFSETQ. The CDR3 consists of 14 residues. The CDR3 is CASSLRQGGETQYF. The CDR3 coding sequence is TGCGCCAGCAGCCTCCGACAGGGTGGTGAGACCCAGTACTTC.

The chain employs TRBV5-6 and TRBJ1-4, with D perhaps TRBD1 (5 bases). The CDR3 consists of 14 residues. V shed 2 bases and J shed 3 bases, with 8 bases lying between them. Germline V CDR1 and CDR2: SGHDT, YYEEEE. The CDR3 loop is CASSFWGSNEKLFF. The DNA for the CDR3 is TGTGCCAGCAGCTTCTGGGGCTCTAATGAAAAACTGTTTTTT.

The chain carries TRBV7-2 and TRBJ2-2; 9 bases line up with TRBD1. J gave up 4 bases and V 6 bases, and 9 bases lay outside the gene matches. The CDR3 contains 16 residues. Germline CDR1 and CDR2: SGHTA and FQGNSA. CDR3 protein: CASSSQNRGRTGELFF. CDR3 coding DNA: TGTGCCAGCAGTTCCCAAAACAGGGGGCGCACCGGGGAGCTGTTTTTT.

The chain combines TRBV5-4 with TRBJ2-5, with 7 bases matching TRBD1. The J call could be wrong; TRBJ2-7 is a better fit for the DNA end. From germline, CDR1 is SGHNT and CDR2 YYREEE (reference sequence). The CDR3 totals 14 residues. CDR3 residues: CASSLDQGAYEQYF. In DNA form, the CDR3 reads TGTGCCAGCAGCTTGGACCAGGGGGCCTACGAGCAGTACTTC.

The V call is TRBV25-1, the J call TRBJ1-6; the match to TRBD1 covers 7 bases. Germline V gene sequence: CDR1 MGHDK, CDR2 SYGVNS. Germline trimming cut 3 bases from V and 0 bases from J; bases unmatched to any gene: 2. This CDR3 has 16 residues. The CDR3 is CASSDSGGSYNSPLHF. As DNA, the CDR3 is TGTGCCAGCAGTGATTCAGGGGGCTCCTATAATTCACCCCTCCACTTT.

The J gene is TRBJ2-2, the V gene TRBV6-5; the D gene is possibly TRBD1 (5 bases). Germline assignment: CDR1 MNHEY and CDR2 SVGAGI. The CDR3 runs 14 residues. Trimming took 6 bases from V and 1 from J, leaving 9 bases between them. CDR3 region: CASSQGWNTGELFF. CDR3 DNA: TGTGCCAGCAGCCAGGGATGGAACACCGGGGAGCTGTTTTTT.

This chain joins TRBV2 and TRBJ2-3, with 9 bases aligning to TRBD1. After removal of 6 bases from V and 3 bases from J, the junction contained 7 bases not matched to a gene. This CDR3 comprises 15 residues. Germline V CDR1 and CDR2: SNHLY, FYNNEI. The CDR3 coding sequence is TGTGCCAGCAGCCGGGGACAGGGAGGGACAGATACGCAGTATTTT. As protein: CASSRGQGGTDTQYF.

The chain couples TRBV27 to TRBJ2-7; 11 positions agree with TRBD2. J was trimmed by 3 bases and V by 5 bases; bases with no gene match: 6. CDR3 length: 15 residues. Germline V gene sequence: CDR1 MNHEY, CDR2 SMNVEV (reference sequence). CDR3 amino acids: CASSPTSGSLYEQYF. Here the CDR3 DNA reads TGTGCCAGCAGTCCCACTAGCGGGAGTCTCTACGAGCAGTACTTC.

As DNA, the CDR3 is TGTGCCAGCAGCTTCAAGGTGAACACTGAAGCTTTCTTT. This codes for CASSFKVNTEAFF. This sequence joins TRBV11-2 and TRBJ1-1, with D unresolved. Germline loops: CDR1 SGHAT, CDR2 FQNNGV. The CDR3 consists of 13 residues. Deletions cut 3 bases from V and 0 bases from J, with 5 bases between.

The chain employs TRBV4-3 and TRBJ2-3; TRBD2 is a possible D gene (5 bases). In germline, CDR1 is LGHNA, CDR2 YSLEER. V was shortened by 0 bases and J by 0 bases, with 10 bases between the two germline ends. The CDR3 runs to 16 residues. The CDR3 here is CASSQDLDLSTDTQYF. The DNA of the CDR3 is TGCGCCAGCAGCCAAGATTTGGACTTAAGCACAGATACGCAGTATTTT.

CDR3: CASGLRWGQFF. The CDR3 coding sequence is TGTGCCAGCGGGCTGCGGTGGGGGCAGTTCTTC. V is TRBV21-1 and J is TRBJ2-1. TRBV21-1 corresponds to a pseudogene. CDR3 size: 11 residues.

With regard to this clone: The sample carries other DNA sequences with the same CDR3. The rearrangement uses TRBV7-2 and TRBJ2-7; 8 bases agree with TRBD2. V shed 5 bases and J 1 base; nucleotides not matched to a gene: 13. There are 17 residues in the CDR3. The V gene's germline CDR1 is SGHTA and CDR2 FQGNSA. DNA for the CDR3: TGTGCCAGCAGCCCACCCGGTCGGCGGGGGGAATCCTACGAGCAGTACTTC. Translated: CASSPPGRRGESYEQYF. The whole variable domain, filled in from reference TRBV7-2 and TRBJ2-7, reads GAGVSQSPSNKVTEKGKDVELRCDPISGHTALYWYRQSLGQGLEFLIYFQGNSAPDKSGLPSDRFSAERTGGSVSTLTIQRTQQEDSAVYLCASSPPGRRGESYEQYFGPGTRLTVT.

This chain's CDR3 is CASSLAGGLYEQYF. CDR3 DNA sequence: TGTGCCAGCAGCTTGGCCGGGGGGCTGTACGAGCAGTACTTC. The chain joins TRBV5-8 to TRBJ2-7; weak D call: TRBD2 (7 bases). Per the germline V gene, CDR1 is SGHTS and CDR2 is YDEGEE. The length of the CDR3 is 14 residues. Trimming took 0 bases from V and 4 from J, leaving 11 bases between them.

This chain uses TRBV11-3 with TRBJ2-5; D gene ambiguous. In germline, CDR1 is SGHNT, CDR2 YENEEA. This CDR3 has 12 amino acids. V was trimmed by 3 bases and J by 0 bases, leaving 2 bases between them. CDR3 sequence reads: CASSFNQETQYF. The DNA for the CDR3 is TGTGCCAGCAGCTTCAACCAAGAGACCCAGTACTTC.

The chain is built from TRBV9 and TRBJ2-2; 7 bases fit TRBD2. The length of the CDR3 is 15 residues. Germline trimming cut 0 bases from V and 5 bases from J; bases unmatched to any gene: 4. Per the germline V gene, CDR1 is SGDLS and CDR2 is YYNGEE. The CDR3 spells CASSVASGGTGELFF. CDR3 in DNA: TGTGCCAGCAGCGTAGCATCGGGAGGTACCGGGGAGCTGTTTTTT.

This clone has just one count. This chain connects TRBV11-3 to TRBJ2-2; D is possibly TRBD2 (5 bases). In germline, CDR1 is SGHNT, CDR2 YENEEA. V lost 6 bases and J 7 bases, leaving 9 bases between the germline ends. The length of the CDR3 is 12 residues. CDR3 loop: CASSLRGGELFF. The CDR3 nucleotides are TGTGCCAGCAGTCTCCGGGGCGGGGAGCTGTTTTTT.

This clone was seen just once. V usage is TRBV2 and J usage is TRBJ2-3; TRBD2 aligns across 9 bases. Germline-derived CDR1 and CDR2 are SNHLY and FYNNEI. This CDR3 spans 12 amino acids. The trim removed 6 bases at V and 6 bases at J, leaving 1 base unmatched. The chain's CDR3 is CASRGTSDTQYF. DNA of the CDR3: TGTGCCAGCAGGGGGACTAGCGATACGCAGTATTTT.

This rearrangement joins TRBV11-2 to TRBJ1-2; 7 bases are shared with TRBD1. Germline V gives CDR1 SGHAT, CDR2 FQNNGV. Trimming cost V 2 bases and J 1 base; bases outside gene matches: 7. The CDR3 length is 16 residues. CDR3 DNA: TGTGCCAGCAGCTTACACGGGACAGAAATTAACTATGGCTACACCTTC. This sequence encodes CASSLHGTEINYGYTF.

This clone came up a few times. The rearrangement links TRBV7-2 to TRBJ2-1; possible D gene TRBD1, 6 bases. The CDR3 covers 15 residues. The V and J ends lost 5 bases and 6 bases respectively, with 17 bases between them. Germline CDR1 is SGHTA and CDR2 is FQGNSA. This CDR3 reads CASSPQGFQGNEQFF. Written as DNA, the CDR3 is TGTGCCAGCAGCCCCCAGGGGTTTCAGGGCAATGAGCAGTTCTTC.

The J gene is TRBJ1-1, the V gene TRBV7-9, with D possibly being TRBD1 (5 bases). The V gene's germline CDR1 is SEHNR and CDR2 FQNEAQ (reference sequence). V was clipped by 0 bases and J by 6 bases, with 8 bases between them. This CDR3 comprises 13 residues. The CDR3 reads CASSLAGPPEAFF. The CDR3 nucleotides read TGTGCCAGCAGCTTAGCGGGGCCTCCTGAAGCTTTCTTT.

The chain has TRBV25-1 and TRBJ2-5; either TRBD1 or TRBD2 may supply D (6 bases each). This CDR3 has 15 amino acids. In germline, CDR1 is MGHDK, CDR2 SYGVNS. The V end was cut by 3 bases, the J end by 1 base, with 12 bases between. Written as DNA, the CDR3 is TGTGCCAGCAGTGAGGTCTCGGGGGCCCAAGAGACCCAGTACTTC. Protein product: CASSEVSGAQETQYF.

The V call is TRBV28, the J call TRBJ2-1; 10 nucleotides agree with TRBD2. Germline V gene data show CDR1 as MDHEN and CDR2 as SYDVKM. The V and J ends lost 5 bases and 1 base, in that order; junction bases with no gene match: 5. This CDR3 is built from 16 residues. CDR3 sequence reads: CASSRLAGSSYNEQFF. CDR3 coding DNA: TGTGCCAGCAGTAGACTAGCGGGTAGTTCCTACAATGAGCAGTTCTTC.

V and J are TRBV27 and TRBJ2-7; D is undetermined. V lost 2 bases to trimming and J lost 0 bases, with 5 bases between them. The CDR3 runs 13 residues. Per germline, CDR1 MNHEY and CDR2 SMNVEV (reference sequence). For the CDR3, the DNA is TGTGCCAGCAGTTTAGCCCTCTCCTACGAGCAGTACTTC. Its protein product is CASSLALSYEQYF.